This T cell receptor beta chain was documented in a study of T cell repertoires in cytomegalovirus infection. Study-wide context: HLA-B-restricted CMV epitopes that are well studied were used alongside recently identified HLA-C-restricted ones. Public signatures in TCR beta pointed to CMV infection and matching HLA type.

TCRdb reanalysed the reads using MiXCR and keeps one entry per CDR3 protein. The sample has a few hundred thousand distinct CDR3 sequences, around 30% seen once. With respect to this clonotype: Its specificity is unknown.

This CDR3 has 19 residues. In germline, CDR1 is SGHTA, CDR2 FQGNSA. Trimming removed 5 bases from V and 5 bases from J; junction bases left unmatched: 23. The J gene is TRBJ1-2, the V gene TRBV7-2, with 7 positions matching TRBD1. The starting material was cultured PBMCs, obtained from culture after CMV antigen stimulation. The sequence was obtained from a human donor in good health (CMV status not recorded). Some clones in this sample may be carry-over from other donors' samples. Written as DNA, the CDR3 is TGTGCCAGCAGCATCTCGACAGGGCGGGGGTCGCAGGTGGATTATGGCTACACCTTC. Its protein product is CASSISTGRGSQVDYGYTF.